One and the same sample provided the 18 T cell receptor beta chains below, sequenced in a study of T cells in Graves' hyperthyroidism and ophthalmopathy. Amplification targeted TCR beta CDR3 regions from RNA transcripts. HTBI primers drove first-round RT-PCR of the TCR CDR3. Each CDR3 protein is one row after TCRdb ran MiXCR on the multiplex PCR reads. Of more than 500,000 distinct CDR3 sequences listed, more than 15% are singletons. Material for sequencing was blood. The receptors stem from a woman in her 30s with Graves' ophthalmopathy.

The chain combines TRBV29-1 with TRBJ2-1; 10 nucleotides align to TRBD2. V shed 1 base, J shed 4 bases, and the junction held 13 bases outside the gene matches. Germline loops: CDR1 SQVTM, CDR2 ANQGSEA. This CDR3 spans 18 amino acids. The CDR3 nucleotides read TGCAGCGTTGAAGGGGGAGCGGGAGGGACCGACGTTTACAATGAGCAGTTCTTC. Translation gives CSVEGGAGGTDVYNEQFF.

This clonotype occurred many times. The CDR3 protein is CASSPERGRTNEQFF. The CDR3 DNA reads TGTGCCAGCAGCCCCGAGCGTGGAAGGACAAATGAGCAGTTCTTC. The chain is built from TRBV5-5 and TRBJ2-1; weak D call: TRBD1 (5 bases). The germline V gene encodes CDR1 SGHKS and CDR2 YYEKEE (reference sequence). The CDR3 totals 15 residues. V was shortened by 4 bases and J by 7 bases, with 18 bases between the two germline ends.

In its sample, this clonotype was seen many times. This sequence joins TRBV7-3 and TRBJ2-2; a possible D gene is TRBD1 (6 bases). The germline V gene encodes CDR1 SGHTA and CDR2 FQGTGA. This CDR3 has 17 residues. The V gene lost 2 bases and the J gene lost 5 bases, with 18 bases spanning the gap. The CDR3 loop is CASSLGVQGTFTGELFF. Written as DNA, the CDR3 is TGTGCCAGCAGCTTAGGAGTTCAGGGGACATTTACCGGGGAGCTGTTTTTT.

This clonotype was seen many times. The rearrangement uses TRBV20-1 and TRBJ2-7, with TRBD2 identical over 7 bases. Trimming cost V 0 bases and J 5 bases; bases outside gene matches: 7. CDR1 is DFQATT, CDR2 SNEGSKA, per germline (reference sequence). CDR3 length equals 14 residues. The CDR3 sequence is CSARDLAGVDEQYF. The CDR3, as DNA: TGCAGTGCTAGAGATCTTGCGGGAGTTGACGAGCAGTACTTC.

This clonotype appeared a few times. The V gene is TRBV5-6, the J gene TRBJ2-2; D may be TRBD2 (5 bases). Germline V gene data show CDR1 as SGHDT and CDR2 as YYEEEE. The length of the CDR3 is 14 residues. V lost 4 bases and J 6 bases, leaving 13 bases between the germline ends. The CDR3 DNA sequence: TGTGCCAGCAGCCCCGAGGGCCTCCCCGGGGAGCTGTTTTTT. It translates to CASSPEGLPGELFF.

This clonotype has at least ten counts. V gene TRBV28 combines with J gene TRBJ1-5, with D perhaps TRBD1 (5 bases). Germline V gene sequence: CDR1 MDHEN, CDR2 SYDVKM. This CDR3 has 14 residues. The ends were cut back, 5 bases at V and 0 bases at J, with 8 bases in the middle. The CDR3 sequence is CASSGDDSNQPQHF. The DNA for the CDR3 is TGTGCCAGCAGTGGGGACGATAGCAATCAGCCCCAGCATTTT.

This clonotype was seen many times. Here the CDR3 DNA reads TGTGCCAGCAGCGGCGGTGGGTGGAGCAATCAGCCCCAGCATTTT. It codes for CASSGGGWSNQPQHF. The chain links TRBV7-2 to TRBJ1-5; D uncertain. V gave up 5 bases and J gave up 1 base, with 12 bases separating them. The V gene's germline CDR1 is SGHTA and CDR2 FQGNSA. There are 15 residues in the CDR3.

In this sample, this clonotype turned up many times. The chain carries TRBV5-1 and TRBJ1-4; D is uncertain. This CDR3 is 14 amino acids long. V was clipped by 4 bases and J by 5 bases, with 12 bases between them. Germline values: CDR1 SGHRS, CDR2 YFSETQ. The CDR3 bases are TGCGCCAGCAGCCCGCGGACGGCGAATGAAAAACTGTTTTTT. Its translation is CASSPRTANEKLFF.

This clonotype has a single count. The chain joins TRBV12-3 or TRBV12-4 to TRBJ2-7, with 7 bases fitting TRBD2. This CDR3 contains 15 residues. Unmatched junction bases numbered 8, after V lost 3 bases and J lost 3 bases. CDR3 amino acids: CASSFTGGSVYEQYF. The CDR3 nucleotides are TGTGCCAGCAGTTTTACTGGCGGGAGTGTCTACGAGCAGTACTTC.

This clonotype showed up many times. This chain uses TRBV6-2 or TRBV6-3 with TRBJ2-1; TRBD1 aligns across 8 bases. The CDR3 covers 16 residues. The V gene's germline CDR1 is MNHEY and CDR2 SVGEGT. The ends lost 5 bases at V and 0 bases at J; junction bases unmatched: 6. The CDR3 loop is CASSPDRGNSYNEQFF. The CDR3 coding sequence is TGTGCCAGCAGTCCTGACAGGGGTAACTCCTACAATGAGCAGTTCTTC.

CDR3 residues: CASSLSGFVYGYTF. Here the CDR3 DNA reads TGTGCCAGCAGCTTAAGTGGGTTTGTTTATGGCTACACCTTC. The chain is built from TRBV7-9 and TRBJ1-2; D is unclear. Germline V gene lookup returns CDR1 SEHNR and CDR2 FQNEAQ (reference sequence). The V end lost 2 bases, the J end lost 5 bases, and 12 bases lay between the germline ends. The CDR3 is made up of 14 amino acids. Supplemented by reference TRBV7-9 and TRBJ1-2, the full variable domain reads DTGVSQNPRHKITKRGQNVTFRCDPISEHNRLYWYRQTLGQGPEFLTYFQNEAQLEKSRLLSDRFSAERPKGSFSTLEIQRTEQGDSAMYLCASSLSGFVYGYTFGSGTRLTVV.

Ten or more counts support this clonotype. This chain connects TRBV15 to TRBJ1-5; D ambiguous. The CDR3 is 16 residues long. Per the germline V gene, CDR1 is LNHNV and CDR2 is YYDKDF (reference sequence). Trimming took off 2 bases at V and 2 bases at J, with 13 bases between the two ends. CDR3 sequence: CATSRSSGLGNQPQHF. In nucleotides, the CDR3 is TGTGCCACCAGCAGATCCAGCGGCCTTGGCAATCAGCCCCAGCATTTT.

This clonotype was seen a few times. J is TRBJ1-2 and V is TRBV12-3 or TRBV12-4; weak D call: TRBD1 (6 bases). The length of the CDR3 is 16 residues. V shed 5 bases and J shed 5 bases, with 21 bases lying between them. The CDR3 spells CASSRSYRALGYGYTF. For the CDR3, the DNA is TGTGCCAGCAGTCGATCTTACAGGGCTCTGGGGTATGGCTACACCTTC.

This clonotype was detected ten times or more. Here the CDR3 reads CASSLTGGPANYEQYF. The CDR3 DNA sequence: TGTGCCAGCAGCTTAACGGGGGGGCCGGCAAACTACGAGCAGTACTTC. The V call is TRBV7-3, the J call TRBJ2-7; tentatively, D is TRBD2 (7 bases). The CDR3 runs to 16 residues. Trimming left V 0 bases short and J 3 bases short, with 15 bases between. Per the germline V gene, CDR1 is SGHTA and CDR2 is FQGTGA. Based on the CDR3 plus reference TRBV7-3 and TRBJ2-7, the full variable domain is GAGVSQTPSNKVTEKGKYVELRCDPISGHTALYWYRQSLGQGPEFLIYFQGTGAADDSGLPNDRFFAVRPEGSVSTLKIQRTERGDSAVYLCASSLTGGPANYEQYFGPGTRLTVT.

This rearrangement joins TRBV10-3 to TRBJ1-1; D gene uncertain. Trimming shortened V by 3 bases and J by 1 base, and 15 bases separated the two germline ends. Per the germline V gene, CDR1 is ENHRY and CDR2 is SYGVKD. The CDR3 length is 16 residues. Here the CDR3 DNA reads TGTGCCATCAGTGAATGGGGAGTTGAGTCGAACACTGAAGCTTTCTTT. It codes for CAISEWGVESNTEAFF.

The V and J genes are TRBV29-1 and TRBJ2-1; TRBD2 aligns across 11 bases. The CDR3 contains 16 residues. With V trimmed by 4 bases and J by 7 bases, 12 bases remained unmatched. Germline assignment: CDR1 SQVTM and CDR2 ANQGSEA. The CDR3 region is CSVASTSGRGGNEQFF. DNA for the CDR3: TGCAGCGTTGCCTCTACTAGCGGGAGAGGGGGTAATGAGCAGTTCTTC.

This clonotype was seen many times. The chain couples TRBV20-1 to TRBJ2-1; D call uncertain. V lost 1 base to trimming and J lost 0 bases, with 10 bases between them. The CDR3 is 15 amino acids. Germline CDR1 reads DFQATT; CDR2 reads SNEGSKA (reference sequence). Here the CDR3 reads CSARAPRSSYNEQFF. Here the CDR3 DNA reads TGCAGTGCTAGAGCCCCTAGGTCCTCCTACAATGAGCAGTTCTTC.

The chain carries TRBV7-3 and TRBJ2-3, with TRBD2 matching over 7 bases. J lost 3 bases, V lost 1 base, and 10 bases had no gene match. From germline, CDR1 is SGHTA and CDR2 FQGTGA. The CDR3 contains 17 residues. The CDR3 DNA follows: TGTGCCAGCAGCTTAAGGGGGGGGGACCCCGGTACAGATACGCAGTATTTT. This encodes CASSLRGGDPGTDTQYF. The whole variable domain, filled in from reference TRBV7-3 and TRBJ2-3, reads GAGVSQTPSNKVTEKGKYVELRCDPISGHTALYWYRQSLGQGPEFLIYFQGTGAADDSGLPNDRFFAVRPEGSVSTLKIQRTERGDSAVYLCASSLRGGDPGTDTQYFGPGTRLTVL.